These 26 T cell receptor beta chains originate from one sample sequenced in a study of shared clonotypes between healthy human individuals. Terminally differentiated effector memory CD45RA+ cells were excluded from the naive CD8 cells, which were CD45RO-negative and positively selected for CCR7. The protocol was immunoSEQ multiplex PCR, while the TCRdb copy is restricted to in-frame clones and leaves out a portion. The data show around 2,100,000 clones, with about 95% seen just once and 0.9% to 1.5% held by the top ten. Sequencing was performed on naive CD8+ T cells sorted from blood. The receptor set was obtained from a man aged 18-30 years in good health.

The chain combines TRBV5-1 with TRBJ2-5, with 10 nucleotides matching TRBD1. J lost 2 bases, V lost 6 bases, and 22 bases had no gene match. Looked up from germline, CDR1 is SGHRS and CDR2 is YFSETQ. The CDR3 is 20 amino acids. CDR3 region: CASKPGQGPGLVSLQETQYF. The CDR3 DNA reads TGCGCCAGCAAACCGGGACAGGGGCCGGGCCTGGTATCCCTGCAAGAGACCCAGTACTTC.

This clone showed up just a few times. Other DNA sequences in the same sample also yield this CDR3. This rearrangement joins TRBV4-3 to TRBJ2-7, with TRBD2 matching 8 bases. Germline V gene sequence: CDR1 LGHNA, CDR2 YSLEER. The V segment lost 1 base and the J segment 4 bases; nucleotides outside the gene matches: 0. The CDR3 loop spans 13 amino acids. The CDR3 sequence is CASSQGLAYEQYF. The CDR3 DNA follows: TGCGCCAGCAGCCAAGGACTAGCGTACGAGCAGTACTTC.

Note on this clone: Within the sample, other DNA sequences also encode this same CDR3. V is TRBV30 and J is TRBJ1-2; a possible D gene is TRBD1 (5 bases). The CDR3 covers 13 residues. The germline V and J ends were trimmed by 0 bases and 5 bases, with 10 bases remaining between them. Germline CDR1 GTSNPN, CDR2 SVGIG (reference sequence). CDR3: CAWSVLGGYGYTF. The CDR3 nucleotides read TGTGCCTGGAGTGTCCTGGGGGGTTATGGCTACACCTTC.

The CDR3 sequence is CASSPGTVYEQYF. Here the CDR3 DNA reads TGTGCCAGCAGCCCCGGGACAGTCTACGAGCAGTACTTC. The gene calls are TRBV6-6 and TRBJ2-7; 7 bases fit TRBD1. Germline CDR1 is MNHNY and CDR2 is SVGAGI (reference sequence). Losses at the gene ends were 6 bases for V and 3 bases for J; bases not matched to a gene: 5. CDR3 length equals 13 residues.

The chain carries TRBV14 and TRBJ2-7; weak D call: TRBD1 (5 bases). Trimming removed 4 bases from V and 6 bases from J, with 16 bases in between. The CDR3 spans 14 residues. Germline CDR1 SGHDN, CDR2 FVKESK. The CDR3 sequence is CASSLGVVRLEQYF. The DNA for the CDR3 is TGTGCCAGCAGCCTAGGGGTTGTGCGACTCGAGCAGTACTTC.

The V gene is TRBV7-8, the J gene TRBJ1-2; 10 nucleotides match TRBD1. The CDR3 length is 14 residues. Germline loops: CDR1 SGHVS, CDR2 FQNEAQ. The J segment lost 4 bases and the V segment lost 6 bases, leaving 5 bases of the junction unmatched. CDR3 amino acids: CASSDRGPGYGYTF. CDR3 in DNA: TGTGCCAGCAGTGACAGGGGGCCAGGCTATGGCTACACCTTC.

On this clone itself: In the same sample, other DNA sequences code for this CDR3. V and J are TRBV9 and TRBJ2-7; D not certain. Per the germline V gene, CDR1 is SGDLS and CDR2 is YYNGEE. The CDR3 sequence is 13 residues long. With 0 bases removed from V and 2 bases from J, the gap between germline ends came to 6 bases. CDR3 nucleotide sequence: TGTGCCAGCAGCGTAGGAGGAACCTACGAGCAGTACTTC. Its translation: CASSVGGTYEQYF.

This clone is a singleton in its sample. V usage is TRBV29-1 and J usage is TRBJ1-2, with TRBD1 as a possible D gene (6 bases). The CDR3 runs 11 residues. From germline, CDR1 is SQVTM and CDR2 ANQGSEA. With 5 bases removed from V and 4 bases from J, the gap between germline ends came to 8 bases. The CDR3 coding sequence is TGCAGCGTTTGGACAGTCTATGGCTACACCTTC. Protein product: CSVWTVYGYTF.

The CDR3 spells CASSLGILGPNTGELFF. The DNA for the CDR3 is TGTGCCAGCAGTTTAGGTATACTAGGTCCGAACACCGGGGAGCTGTTTTTT. The chain combines TRBV27 with TRBJ2-2, with a possible D match to TRBD2 (5 bases). The germline gives CDR1 MNHEY, CDR2 SMNVEV (reference sequence). CDR3 length: 17 residues. Trimming cost V 2 bases and J 0 bases, with 13 bases left between them.

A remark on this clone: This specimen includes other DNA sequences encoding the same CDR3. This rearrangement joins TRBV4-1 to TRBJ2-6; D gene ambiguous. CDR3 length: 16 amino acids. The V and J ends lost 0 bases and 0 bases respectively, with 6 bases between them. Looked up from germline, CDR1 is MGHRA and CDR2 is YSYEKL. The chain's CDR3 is CASSQEGSSGANVLTF. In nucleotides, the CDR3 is TGCGCCAGCAGCCAAGAGGGCAGCTCTGGGGCCAACGTCCTGACTTTC.

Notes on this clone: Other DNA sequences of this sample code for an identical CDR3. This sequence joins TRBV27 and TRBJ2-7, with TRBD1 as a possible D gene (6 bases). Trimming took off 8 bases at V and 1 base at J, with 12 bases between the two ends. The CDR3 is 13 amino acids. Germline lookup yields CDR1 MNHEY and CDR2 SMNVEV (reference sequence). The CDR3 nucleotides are TGTGCCAGCTCGTTACAGGGTTCCTACGAGCAGTACTTC. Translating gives CASSLQGSYEQYF.

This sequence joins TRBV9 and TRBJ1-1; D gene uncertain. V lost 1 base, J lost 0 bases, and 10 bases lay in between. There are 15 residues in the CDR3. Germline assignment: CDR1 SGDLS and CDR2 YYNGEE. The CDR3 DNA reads TGTGCCAGCAGCGTATTCGACTTCATGAACACTGAAGCTTTCTTT. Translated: CASSVFDFMNTEAFF. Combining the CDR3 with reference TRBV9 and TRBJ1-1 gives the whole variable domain DSGVTQTPKHLITATGQRVTLRCSPRSGDLSVYWYQQSLDQGLQFLIQYYNGEERAKGNILERFSAQQFPDLHSELNLSSLELGDSALYFCASSVFDFMNTEAFFGQGTRLTVV.

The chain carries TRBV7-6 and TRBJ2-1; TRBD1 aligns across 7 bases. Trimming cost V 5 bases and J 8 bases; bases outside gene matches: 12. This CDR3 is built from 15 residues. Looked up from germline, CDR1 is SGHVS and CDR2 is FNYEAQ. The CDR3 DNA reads TGTGCCAGCAGCATGGGACAGTACGTGTTCGATGAGCAGTTCTTC. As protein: CASSMGQYVFDEQFF.

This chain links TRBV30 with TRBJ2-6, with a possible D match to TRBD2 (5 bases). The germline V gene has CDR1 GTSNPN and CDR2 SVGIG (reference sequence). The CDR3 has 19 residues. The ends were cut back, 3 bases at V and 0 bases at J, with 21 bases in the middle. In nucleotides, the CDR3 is TGTGCCTGGAGCGGGCTAGCCTTTAATGTTAGCTCTGGGGCCAACGTCCTGACTTTC. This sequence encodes CAWSGLAFNVSSGANVLTF.

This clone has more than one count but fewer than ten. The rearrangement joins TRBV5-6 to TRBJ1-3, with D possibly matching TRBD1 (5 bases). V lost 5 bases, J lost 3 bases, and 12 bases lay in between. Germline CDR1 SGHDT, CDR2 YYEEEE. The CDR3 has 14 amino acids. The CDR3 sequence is CASRTQGSGNTIYF. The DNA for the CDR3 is TGTGCCAGCAGGACCCAGGGAAGTGGAAACACCATATATTTT. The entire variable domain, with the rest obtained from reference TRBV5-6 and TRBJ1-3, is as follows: DAGVTQSPTHLIKTRGQQVTLRCSPKSGHDTVSWYQQALGQGPQFIFQYYEEEERQRGNFPDRFSGHQFPNYSSELNVNALLLGDSALYLCASRTQGSGNTIYFGEGSWLTVV.

The CDR3 reads CASSPLGDTEAFF. Here the CDR3 DNA reads TGTGCCAGCAGCCCCCTCGGCGACACTGAAGCTTTCTTT. The rearrangement joins TRBV6-5 to TRBJ1-1; D call uncertain. The CDR3 covers 13 residues. V was clipped by 6 bases and J by 3 bases, with 11 bases between them. CDR1 is MNHEY and CDR2 is SVGAGI in the germline V gene.

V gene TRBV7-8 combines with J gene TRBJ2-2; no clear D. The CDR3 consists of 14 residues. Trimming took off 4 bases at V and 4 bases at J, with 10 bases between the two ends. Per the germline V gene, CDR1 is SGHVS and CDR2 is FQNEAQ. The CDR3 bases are TGTGCCAGCAGCTACGGATGGGGCACCGGGGAGCTGTTTTTT. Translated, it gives CASSYGWGTGELFF.

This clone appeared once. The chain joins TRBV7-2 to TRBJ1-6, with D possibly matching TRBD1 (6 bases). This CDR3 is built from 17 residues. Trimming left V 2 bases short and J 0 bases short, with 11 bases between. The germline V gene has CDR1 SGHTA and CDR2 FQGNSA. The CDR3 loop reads CASSLSGAYSYNSPLHF. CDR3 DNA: TGTGCCAGCAGCTTATCAGGGGCCTACTCCTATAATTCACCCCTCCACTTT. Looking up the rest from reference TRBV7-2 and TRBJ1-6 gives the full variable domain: GAGVSQSPSNKVTEKGKDVELRCDPISGHTALYWYRQSLGQGLEFLIYFQGNSAPDKSGLPSDRFSAERTGGSVSTLTIQRTQQEDSAVYLCASSLSGAYSYNSPLHFGNGTRLTVT.

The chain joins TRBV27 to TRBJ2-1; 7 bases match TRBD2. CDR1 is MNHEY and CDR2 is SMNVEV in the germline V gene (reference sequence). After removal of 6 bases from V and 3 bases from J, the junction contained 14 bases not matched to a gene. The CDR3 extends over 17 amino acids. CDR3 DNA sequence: TGTGCCAGCAGCTATGGGGGAGGGACCTCGCTCTACAATGAGCAGTTCTTC. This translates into CASSYGGGTSLYNEQFF.

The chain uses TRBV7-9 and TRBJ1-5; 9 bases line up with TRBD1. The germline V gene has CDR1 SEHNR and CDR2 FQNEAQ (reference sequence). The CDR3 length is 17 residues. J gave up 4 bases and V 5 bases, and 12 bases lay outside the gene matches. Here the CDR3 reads CASSRTGTGPFNQPQHF. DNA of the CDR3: TGTGCCAGCAGCCGTACCGGGACAGGGCCTTTTAATCAGCCCCAGCATTTT.

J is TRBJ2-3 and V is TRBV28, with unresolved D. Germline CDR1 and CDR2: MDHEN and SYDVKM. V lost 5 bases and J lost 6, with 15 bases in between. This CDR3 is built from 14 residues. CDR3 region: CASSLTDTGDTQYF. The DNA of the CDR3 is TGTGCCAGCAGTCTAACTGACACTGGGGATACGCAGTATTTT.

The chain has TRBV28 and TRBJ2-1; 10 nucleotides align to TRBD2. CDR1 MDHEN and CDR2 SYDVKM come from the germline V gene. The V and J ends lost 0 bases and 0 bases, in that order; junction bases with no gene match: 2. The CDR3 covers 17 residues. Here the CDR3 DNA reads TGTGCCAGCAGTTTATGGGCTAGCGGGGGCTCCTACAATGAGCAGTTCTTC. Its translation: CASSLWASGGSYNEQFF.

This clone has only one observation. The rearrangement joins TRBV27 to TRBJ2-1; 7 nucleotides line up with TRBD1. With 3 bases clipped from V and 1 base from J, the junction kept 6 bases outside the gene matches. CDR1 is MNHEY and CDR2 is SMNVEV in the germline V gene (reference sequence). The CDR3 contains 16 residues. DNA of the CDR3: TGTGCCAGCAGTTTGACAGGGCTCTTTTCCTACAATGAGCAGTTCTTC. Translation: CASSLTGLFSYNEQFF.

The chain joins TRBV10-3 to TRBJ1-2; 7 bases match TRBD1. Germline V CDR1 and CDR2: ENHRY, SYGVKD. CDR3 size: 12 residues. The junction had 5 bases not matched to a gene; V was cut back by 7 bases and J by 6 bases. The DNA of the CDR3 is TGTGCCATCACCGAGACAGGGAATGGCTACACCTTC. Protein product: CAITETGNGYTF.

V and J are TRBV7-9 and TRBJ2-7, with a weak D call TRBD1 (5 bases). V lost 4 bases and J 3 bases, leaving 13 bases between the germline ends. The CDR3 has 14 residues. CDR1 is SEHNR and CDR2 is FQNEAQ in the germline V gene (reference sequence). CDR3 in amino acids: CASSSWGGDYEQYF. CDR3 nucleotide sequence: TGTGCCAGCAGCTCATGGGGCGGAGACTACGAGCAGTACTTC.

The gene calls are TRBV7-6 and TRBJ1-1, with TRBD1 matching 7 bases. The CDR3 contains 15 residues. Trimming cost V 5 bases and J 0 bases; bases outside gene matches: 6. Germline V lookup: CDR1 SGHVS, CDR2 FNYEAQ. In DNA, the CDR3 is TGTGCCAGCAGCGCTCGACAGGGCATGAACACTGAAGCTTTCTTT. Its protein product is CASSARQGMNTEAFF.